The clone carrying this T cell receptor beta chain came up a few times. The test was conducted at deep level. Splitting of each subset's genomic DNA was done evenly across several immunoSEQ plates. TCRdb keeps only in-frame clones here, not all; method: immunoSEQ multiplex PCR. The sample records roughly 1,800,000 clones, about 95% being singletons. This record belongs to a study of shared clonotypes between healthy human individuals. V shed 0 bases and J shed 0 bases, with 11 bases lying between them. Germline assignment: CDR1 GTSNPN and CDR2 SVGIG (reference sequence). CDR3 size: 15 residues. CD45RO-negative, CCR7-positively selected cells formed the naive CD8 fraction, excluding terminally differentiated effector memory CD45RA+ cells. Nashville, Tennessee was home to all donors, who were Caucasian adults.

The sequenced material came from naive CD8+ T cells sorted from blood. This TCR derives from a man aged 18 to 29 in good health. This chain links TRBV30 with TRBJ1-1; D remains ambiguous. CDR3 DNA sequence: TGTGCCTGGAGTGTACCACCGACGCTGAACACTGAAGCTTTCTTT. Protein sequence: CAWSVPPTLNTEAFF.